This record concerns one TCR beta chain sequence. Antigen specificity is unknown. Trimming cost V 4 bases and J 2 bases; bases outside gene matches: 6. This CDR3 is built from 16 residues. CDR1 is KGHSH and CDR2 is LQKENI in the germline V gene. The sample belongs to a study of T cell responses to AZD1222 COVID-19 vaccine. Background on the study: The study pooled second doses at about 4 or about 12 weeks. Study results and limitations: White British people made up most donors, females outnumbered males, and clonal diversity was possibly underestimated.

Sequencing used immunoSEQ multiplex PCR; TCRdb keeps in-frame clones, though not all of them. The table has about 110,000 clones, 80% to 90% seen once. The origin of this receptor is an adult in good health. The chain combines TRBV18 with TRBJ2-3; 10 nucleotides line up with TRBD2. The sequences come from peripheral blood, collected on day 0 of AZD1222 vaccination. CDR3: CASSQLAGVSTDTQYF. The DNA of the CDR3 is TGTGCCAGCTCACAGCTAGCGGGAGTGTCCACAGATACGCAGTATTTT.